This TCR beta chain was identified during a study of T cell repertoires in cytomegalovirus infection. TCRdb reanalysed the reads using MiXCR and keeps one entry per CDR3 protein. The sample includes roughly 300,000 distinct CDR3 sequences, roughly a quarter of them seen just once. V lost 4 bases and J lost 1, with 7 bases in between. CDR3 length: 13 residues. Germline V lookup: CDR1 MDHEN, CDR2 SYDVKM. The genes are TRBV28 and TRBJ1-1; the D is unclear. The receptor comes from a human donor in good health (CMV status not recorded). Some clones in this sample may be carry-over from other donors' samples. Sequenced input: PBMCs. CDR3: CASSYRRNTEAFF. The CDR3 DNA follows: TGTGCCAGCAGTTACCGCCGGAACACTGAAGCTTTCTTT.